This T cell receptor (beta chain) emerged from a study of blood T cell repertoires in COVID-19. Method: immunoSEQ multiplex PCR; TCRdb's copy keeps in-frame clones and lacks some. The profile shows some 250,000 clones, 75% to 90% of them singletons. Sequenced sample: peripheral blood. The clonotype originates from a young man with active or convalescent COVID-19.

The CDR3 spells CASSLRPGQGAGGYTF. In DNA, the CDR3 is TGTGCCAGCAGTTTACGTCCGGGACAGGGGGCCGGCGGCTACACCTTC. V gene TRBV27 combines with J gene TRBJ1-2; the match to TRBD1 covers 12 bases. This CDR3 is 16 amino acids long. Germline V CDR1 and CDR2: MNHEY, SMNVEV (reference sequence). The J segment lost 8 bases and the V segment lost 2 bases, leaving 9 bases of the junction unmatched.